This T cell receptor beta chain originates from a study of cytomegalovirus exposure and HLA in healthy donors. Study overall: Previous work identified around 120 million unique TCR beta sequences from around 200 million T cells.

Study results and caveats: It emerged from a later analysis that several of the most significant clusters appeared to be linked to common viral pathogens. Several V segments, TRBV6-2 and TRBV6-3 among them, could not be told apart and were dropped. The authors later linked a missense DCLRE1C variant to TCR beta V- and J-gene trimming.

In the PCR, 60 Vbeta and 13 Jbeta primers were used. Libraries were prepared by immunoSEQ multiplex PCR; TCRdb keeps only in-frame clonotypes and omits some of them. The sample holds tens of thousands of clones, 79% seen once. With respect to this clone: Its antigen is not known.

The CDR3 runs 14 residues. Germline CDR1 reads MNHNS; CDR2 reads SASEGT. Trimming at V came to 6 bases and at J to 3 bases, leaving 2 bases not matched to a gene. The sample consisted of PBMCs. The source of this sequence is a man aged 25-40 years in good health and CMV-seronegative. The chain is built from TRBV6-1 and TRBJ2-1, with TRBD2 matching over 10 bases. The CDR3 DNA reads TGTGCCAGCAGGGGACTAGCGAGCTACAATGAGCAGTTCTTC. It is translated as CASRGLASYNEQFF.